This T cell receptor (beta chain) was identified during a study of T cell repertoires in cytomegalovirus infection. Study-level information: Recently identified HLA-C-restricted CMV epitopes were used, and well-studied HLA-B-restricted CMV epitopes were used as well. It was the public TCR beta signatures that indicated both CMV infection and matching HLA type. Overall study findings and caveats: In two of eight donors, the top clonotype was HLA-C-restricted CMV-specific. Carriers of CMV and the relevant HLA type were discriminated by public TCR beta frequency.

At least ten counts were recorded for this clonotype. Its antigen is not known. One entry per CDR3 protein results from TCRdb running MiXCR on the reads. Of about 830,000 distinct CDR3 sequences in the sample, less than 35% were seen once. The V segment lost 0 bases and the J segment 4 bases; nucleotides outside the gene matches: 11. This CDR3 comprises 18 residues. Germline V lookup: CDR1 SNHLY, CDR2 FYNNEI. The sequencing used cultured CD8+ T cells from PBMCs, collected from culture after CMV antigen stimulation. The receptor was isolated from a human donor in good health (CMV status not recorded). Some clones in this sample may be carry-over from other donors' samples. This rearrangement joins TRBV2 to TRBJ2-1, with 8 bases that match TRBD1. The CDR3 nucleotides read TGTGCCAGCAGTGAAGCGCTTTCGGACAGGGCCCTTTACAATGAGCAGTTCTTC. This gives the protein CASSEALSDRALYNEQFF.